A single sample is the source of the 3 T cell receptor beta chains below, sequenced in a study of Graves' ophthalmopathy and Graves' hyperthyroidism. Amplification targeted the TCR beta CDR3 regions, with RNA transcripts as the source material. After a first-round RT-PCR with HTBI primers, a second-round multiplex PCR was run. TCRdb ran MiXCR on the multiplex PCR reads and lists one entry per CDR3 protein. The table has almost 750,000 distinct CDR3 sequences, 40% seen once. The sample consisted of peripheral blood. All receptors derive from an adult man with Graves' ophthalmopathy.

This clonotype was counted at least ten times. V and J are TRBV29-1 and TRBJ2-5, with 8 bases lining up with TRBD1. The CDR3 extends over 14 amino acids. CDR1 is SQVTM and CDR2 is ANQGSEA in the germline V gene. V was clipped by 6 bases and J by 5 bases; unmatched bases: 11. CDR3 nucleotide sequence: TGCAGCGTCGCCCCCGGGACAGGACTCGAGACCCAGTACTTC. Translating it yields CSVAPGTGLETQYF.

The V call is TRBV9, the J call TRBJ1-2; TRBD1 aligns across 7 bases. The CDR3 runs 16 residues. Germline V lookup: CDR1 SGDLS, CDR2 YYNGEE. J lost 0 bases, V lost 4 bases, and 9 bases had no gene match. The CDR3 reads CASSMTGTDANYGYTF. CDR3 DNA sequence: TGTGCCAGCAGCATGACAGGGACAGATGCTAACTATGGCTACACCTTC.

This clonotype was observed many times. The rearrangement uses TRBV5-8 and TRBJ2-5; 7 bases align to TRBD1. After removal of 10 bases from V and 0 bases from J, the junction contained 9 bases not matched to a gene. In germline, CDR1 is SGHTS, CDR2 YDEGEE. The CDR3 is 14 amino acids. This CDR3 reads CAYSDRANQETQYF. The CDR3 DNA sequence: TGTGCCTACTCCGACAGGGCTAACCAAGAGACCCAGTACTTC.